Listed here are 22 T cell receptor beta chains from one sample, sequenced in a study of sequential checkpoint blockade in melanoma. As to treatment: randomized to nivolumab then ipilimumab (arm A) or the reverse (arm B). Profiling relied on immunoSEQ multiplex PCR, and the TCRdb table lists in-frame clones only, not all of them. The table lists about 6,400 clones, 20% to 25% of them singletons. The sequencing used tumor tissue (inferred from file names), collected from a patient given nivolumab and ipilimumab in sequence. The receptor set was obtained from a human donor with melanoma.

This clone is categorized as large (0.1 to 1%). CDR3 protein: CASQSGTGLDYEQYF. CDR3 DNA: TGCGCCAGCCAAAGCGGGACAGGGTTGGACTACGAGCAGTACTTC. The J gene is TRBJ2-7, the V gene TRBV5-1; 9 bases are shared with TRBD1. V gave up 7 bases and J gave up 3 bases; unmatched junction bases: 11. CDR3 size: 15 residues. Germline V gene lookup returns CDR1 SGHRS and CDR2 YFSETQ. Full variable domain (missing parts from reference TRBV5-1 and TRBJ2-7): KAGVTQTPRYLIKTRGQQVTLSCSPISGHRSVSWYQQTPGQGLQFLFEYFSETQRNKGNFPGRFSGRQFSNSRSEMNVSTLELGDSALYLCASQSGTGLDYEQYFGPGTRLTVT.

The J gene is TRBJ2-1, the V gene TRBV11-3, with TRBD2 matching over 9 bases. V trimming: 5 bases; J trimming: 5 bases; junction bases outside the gene matches: 7. CDR1 SGHNT and CDR2 YENEEA come from the germline V gene. This CDR3 contains 15 residues. Here the CDR3 reads CASSPGTSPHNEQFF. As DNA, the CDR3 is TGTGCCAGCAGCCCGGGGACTAGCCCCCACAATGAGCAGTTCTTC.

This clone was recorded a few times. The rearrangement links TRBV4-1 to TRBJ1-5; D gene ambiguous. V lost 4 bases, J lost 6 bases, and 10 bases lay in between. The V gene's germline CDR1 is MGHRA and CDR2 YSYEKL. This CDR3 spans 13 amino acids. CDR3 DNA sequence: TGCGCCAGCAGCCTCAACCCCGGTCAGCCCCAGCATTTT. This translates into CASSLNPGQPQHF.

This clone appeared many times. The rearrangement links TRBV6-8 to TRBJ2-7; 9 positions match TRBD1. Germline loops: CDR1 MNHGY, CDR2 SAAAGT. The CDR3 contains 14 residues. After removal of 3 bases from V and 12 bases from J, the junction contained 12 bases not matched to a gene. Here the CDR3 reads CASSYGTGLLRAYF. The CDR3 DNA reads as TGTGCCAGCAGTTATGGGACAGGGCTCCTACGGGCGTACTTC.

There are many counts of this clone. The genes are TRBV11-3 and TRBJ1-2, with D maybe TRBD1 (6 bases). Germline V gives CDR1 SGHNT, CDR2 YENEEA. V dropped 5 bases and J dropped 6 bases, with 19 bases sitting between them. The CDR3 runs to 15 residues. CDR3 nucleotide sequence: TGTGCCAGCAGCCAGACCACTACAGGGAGTAATGGCTACACCTTC. It encodes CASSQTTTGSNGYTF.

This clone has just a few counts. The chain joins TRBV10-2 to TRBJ2-2, with D maybe TRBD2 (6 bases). The CDR3 runs to 16 residues. Trimming shortened V by 1 base and J by 3 bases, and 12 bases separated the two germline ends. Per the germline V gene, CDR1 is WSHSY and CDR2 is SAAADI. CDR3 protein: CASSEFSGRYTGELFF. The CDR3 DNA follows: TGCGCCAGCAGTGAGTTCAGCGGGCGATACACCGGGGAGCTGTTTTTT.

This clone rates as medium-sized. CDR3 region: CASSSQGIGTEAFF. The CDR3 region has the DNA TGTGCCAGCAGTTCCCAGGGCATAGGGACTGAAGCTTTCTTT. The rearrangement joins TRBV6-8 to TRBJ1-1; D possibly corresponds to TRBD1 (5 bases). V shed 4 bases and J shed 5 bases, with 14 bases lying between them. The CDR3 length is 14 residues. CDR1 is MNHGY and CDR2 is SAAAGT in the germline V gene.

This chain uses TRBV6-8 with TRBJ2-3; the match to TRBD2 covers 7 bases. The germline V gene encodes CDR1 MNHGY and CDR2 SAAAGT. The junction had 6 bases not matched to a gene; V was cut back by 6 bases and J by 0 bases. The CDR3 extends over 15 amino acids. Written as DNA, the CDR3 is TGTGCCAGCAGCCTATTTAGCGGGAGCACAGATACGCAGTATTTT. Its protein product is CASSLFSGSTDTQYF.

This clone was found a few times. The gene calls are TRBV4-1 and TRBJ2-7, with TRBD1 matching over 7 bases. CDR1 and CDR2 (germline): MGHRA, YSYEKL. V was clipped by 0 bases and J by 5 bases; unmatched bases: 7. This CDR3 is 15 amino acids long. CDR3 DNA: TGCGCCAGCAGCCAAGATTTAACAGGGGCGGACGAGCAGTACTTC. Translated: CASSQDLTGADEQYF.

This clone showed up just a few times. V is TRBV6-8 and J is TRBJ2-7; D perhaps matches TRBD1 (6 bases). V lost 2 bases and J 8 bases, leaving 19 bases between the germline ends. Germline assignment: CDR1 MNHGY and CDR2 SAAAGT. This CDR3 is 15 amino acids long. The CDR3 protein is CASSYATQGRRKQYF. As DNA, the CDR3 is TGTGCCAGCAGTTACGCGACACAGGGACGGAGGAAGCAGTACTTC.

In its sample, this clone was seen a few times. J is TRBJ2-1 and V is TRBV6-8; 11 bases agree with TRBD1. J gave up 2 bases and V 8 bases, and 2 bases lay outside the gene matches. Per the germline V gene, CDR1 is MNHGY and CDR2 is SAAAGT. The CDR3 sequence is 14 residues long. The CDR3, as DNA: TGTGCCAGCCGGGGACAGGGGGCCTACAATGAGCAGTTCTTC. It yields the protein CASRGQGAYNEQFF.

This clone was picked up a small number of times. The J gene is TRBJ2-7, the V gene TRBV18, with D tentatively TRBD1 or TRBD2 (5 bases each). Germline V gene lookup returns CDR1 KGHSH and CDR2 LQKENI. This CDR3 contains 15 residues. The V end lost 5 bases, the J end lost 3 bases, and 17 bases lay between the germline ends. The CDR3 DNA sequence: TGTGCCAGCTCAAATGGGACCGAGCCCTTCTACGAGCAGTACTTC. This encodes CASSNGTEPFYEQYF.

The DNA of the CDR3 is TGCGCCAGCAGCTTCGACAGCCAGGGTCAGCCCCAGCATTTT. Protein sequence: CASSFDSQGQPQHF. J is TRBJ1-5 and V is TRBV5-1; D possibly corresponds to TRBD1 (5 bases). Germline V CDR1 and CDR2: SGHRS, YFSETQ. V gave up 2 bases and J gave up 6 bases, with 12 bases separating them. The CDR3 is made up of 14 amino acids.

This clone was seen more than once but under ten times. The genes are TRBV12-5 and TRBJ1-1, with 11 bases lining up with TRBD1. The V gene end was trimmed by 6 bases and the J gene end by 4 bases; junction bases not matched to a gene: 4. The CDR3 is made up of 14 amino acids. Looked up from germline, CDR1 is LGHNT and CDR2 is FRNRAP. The chain's CDR3 is CASGRGTGGTEAFF. CDR3 sequence (DNA): TGTGCTAGTGGACGTGGGACAGGGGGCACTGAAGCTTTCTTT.

This clone was seen more than once but under ten times. This CDR3 is CASSYGSWTGEGSTQYF. CDR3 coding DNA: TGTGCCAGCAGTTACGGGTCCTGGACGGGAGAAGGTTCGACCCAGTACTTC. The rearrangement links TRBV6-8 to TRBJ2-5, with a possible D match to TRBD2 (6 bases). The CDR3 length is 17 residues. Germline loops: CDR1 MNHGY, CDR2 SAAAGT. The ends were cut back, 2 bases at V and 7 bases at J, with 23 bases in the middle.

The J gene is TRBJ2-1, the V gene TRBV6-8; 11 bases match TRBD2. The germline gives CDR1 MNHGY, CDR2 SAAAGT. The CDR3 is 15 amino acids. J lost 7 bases, V lost 3 bases, and 5 bases had no gene match. The CDR3 DNA reads as TGTGCCAGCAGTTATAGCGGGAGGGCCGAAAATGAGCAGTTCTTC. This encodes CASSYSGRAENEQFF.

This clone was seen only once. The chain couples TRBV19 to TRBJ2-7; no clear D. The CDR3 extends over 13 amino acids. The germline V gene encodes CDR1 LNHDA and CDR2 SQIVND (reference sequence). V gave up 5 bases and J gave up 0 bases, with 8 bases separating them. CDR3 bases: TGTGCCAGTAGTGTGACAAGCTCCTACGAGCAGTACTTC. This sequence encodes CASSVTSSYEQYF.

This clone was seen a few times. The chain has TRBV6-8 and TRBJ2-7; 7 nucleotides line up with TRBD2. The CDR3 has 16 residues. Germline values: CDR1 MNHGY, CDR2 SAAAGT. V trimming: 4 bases; J trimming: 3 bases; junction bases outside the gene matches: 12. Written as DNA, the CDR3 is TGTGCCAGCAGTTCAGGGAGCGGGGCGGCCTACTACGAGCAGTACTTC. Translated: CASSSGSGAAYYEQYF.

The chain employs TRBV18 and TRBJ2-5, with TRBD2 matching over 9 bases. V lost 0 bases and J lost 5; bases outside the gene matches: 13. Looked up from germline, CDR1 is KGHSH and CDR2 is LQKENI. This CDR3 spans 18 amino acids. The CDR3 sequence: CASSPPTGVAGARETQYF. CDR3 coding DNA: TGTGCCAGCTCACCACCGACCGGAGTAGCGGGAGCACGGGAGACCCAGTACTTC.

This clone occurred many times. The chain employs TRBV11-3 and TRBJ2-5; 9 positions match TRBD2. The CDR3 runs to 15 residues. The trim removed 3 bases at V and 5 bases at J, leaving 7 bases unmatched. Germline loops: CDR1 SGHNT, CDR2 YENEEA. The chain's CDR3 is CASSFASGAGETQYF. CDR3 sequence (DNA): TGTGCCAGCAGCTTTGCTAGCGGGGCCGGGGAGACCCAGTACTTC.

This clone was observed many times. The chain links TRBV11-3 to TRBJ1-2; no clear D. The CDR3 spans 15 residues. The V gene lost 5 bases and the J gene lost 2 bases, with 15 bases spanning the gap. The germline gives CDR1 SGHNT, CDR2 YENEEA. In nucleotides, the CDR3 is TGTGCCAGCAGCCCCCCCGGTAGAGCAAACTATGGCTACACCTTC. Translated, it gives CASSPPGRANYGYTF.

Only a few counts were recorded for this clone. The chain links TRBV11-3 to TRBJ2-3; D unresolved. CDR3 length equals 15 residues. Trimming shortened V by 3 bases and J by 2 bases, and 12 bases separated the two germline ends. The germline V gene has CDR1 SGHNT and CDR2 YENEEA. As DNA, the CDR3 is TGTGCCAGCAGCTTGATTGGACGGTACACAGATACGCAGTATTTT. It encodes CASSLIGRYTDTQYF.